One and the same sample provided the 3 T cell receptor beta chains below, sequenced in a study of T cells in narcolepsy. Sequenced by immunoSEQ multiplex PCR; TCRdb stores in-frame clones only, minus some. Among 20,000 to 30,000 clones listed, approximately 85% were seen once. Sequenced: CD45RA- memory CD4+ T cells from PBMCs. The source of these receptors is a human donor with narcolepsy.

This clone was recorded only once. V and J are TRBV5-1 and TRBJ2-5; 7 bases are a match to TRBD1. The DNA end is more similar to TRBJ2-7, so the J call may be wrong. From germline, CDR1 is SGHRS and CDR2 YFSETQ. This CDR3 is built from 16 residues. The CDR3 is CASSLSTGTATYEQYF. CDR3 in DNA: TGCGCCAGCAGCCTCTCTACCGGGACAGCTACTTACGAGCAGTACTTC.

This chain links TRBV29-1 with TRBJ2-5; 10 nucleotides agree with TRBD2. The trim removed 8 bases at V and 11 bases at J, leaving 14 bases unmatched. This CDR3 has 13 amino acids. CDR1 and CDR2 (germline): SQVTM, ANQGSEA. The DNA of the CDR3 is TGCAGCATTGCTAGCGGGAGAGGTTATGAGCAGTACTTC. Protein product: CSIASGRGYEQYF.

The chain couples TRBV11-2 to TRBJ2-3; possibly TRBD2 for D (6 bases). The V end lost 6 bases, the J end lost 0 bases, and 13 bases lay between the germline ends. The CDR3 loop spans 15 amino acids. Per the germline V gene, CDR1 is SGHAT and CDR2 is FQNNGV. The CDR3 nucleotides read TGTGCCAGCAGGAGGACCGGGACTAGCACAGATACGCAGTATTTT. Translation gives CASRRTGTSTDTQYF.